Included here is one T cell receptor (beta chain) sequence, with context. Its specificity is unknown. Other DNA sequences in this specimen translate into the identical CDR3. This CDR3 has 14 amino acids. CDR1 SGHTA and CDR2 FQGTGA come from the germline V gene. The V end was cut by 5 bases, the J end by 1 base, with 11 bases between. This record belongs to a study of cytomegalovirus exposure and HLA in healthy donors. Findings and limits, study-wide: In vitro assays verified that a few CMV-associated chains recognized CMV antigens specifically.

PCR employed 60 Vbeta and 13 Jbeta primers. Some clones are missing from TCRdb's copy, which holds only in-frame ones; the method was immunoSEQ multiplex PCR. Among about 160,000 clones, 65% to 80% were seen once, and the ten largest hold around an eighth. The chain couples TRBV7-3 to TRBJ1-1; D unresolved. This receptor was identified in a middle-aged man in good health and CMV-seropositive. The sequenced sample consisted of PBMCs. CDR3 nucleotides: TGTGCCAGCAGCCCCTCTTCGGGGAACACTGAAGCTTTCTTT. Translation gives CASSPSSGNTEAFF.